The rows below give T cell receptor beta chains drawn from one sample of a study of liver allograft versus peripheral blood T cells. TCRdb independently ran MiXCR on the reads; one entry per CDR3 protein. This table has approximately 13,000 distinct CDR3 sequences, 20% appearing once. The receptors were gathered from a human patient who had a liver transplant. The graft donor may have given rise to some T cells. Each CDR3 is given with its conserved first and last residue. Each record gives: V gene, clone size, D gene, J gene, CDR3 protein, CDR3 DNA. The D gene is left open where the match is weak. Expanded clones get a size class; other rows say once, few or many, or leave the size out.

>TRBV11-2|.|.|TRBJ1-6
CASSLPRQANSPLHF
TGTGCCAGCAGCTTACCCCGACAGGCTAATTCACCCCTCCACTTT
>TRBV6-6|few|.|TRBJ1-2
CASSSGEYGYTF
TGTGCCAGCAGTTCAGGGGAGTATGGCTACACCTTC
>TRBV7-9|.|.|TRBJ1-1
CASSAKRQRETEAFF
TGTGCCAGCAGCGCAAAGCGGCAGCGGGAAACTGAAGCTTTCTTT
>TRBV9|many|.|TRBJ1-2
CASSVNEGTYGYTF
TGTGCCAGCAGCGTAAACGAAGGCACCTATGGCTACACCTTC
>TRBV6-5|many|TRBD1|TRBJ1-3
CASSYRTGPGNTIYF
TGTGCCAGCAGTTACCGGACAGGGCCTGGAAACACCATATATTTT
>TRBV6-5|few|TRBD1|TRBJ2-1
CASSWDRRAHNEQFF
TGTGCCAGCAGTTGGGACAGGAGGGCCCACAATGAGCAGTTCTTC
>TRBV12-3/TRBV12-4|few|.|TRBJ1-4
CASSRRESGEKLFF
TGTGCCAGCAGTCGCCGGGAAAGTGGTGAAAAACTGTTTTTT
>TRBV6-6|medium-sized|.|TRBJ1-2
CASSYEGGSGSNYGYTF
TGTGCCAGCAGTTACGAGGGGGGATCTGGATCTAACTATGGCTACACCTTC
>TRBV18|few|TRBD1|TRBJ1-1
CASSPGQGNTEAFF
TGTGCCAGCTCACCGGGACAGGGGAACACTGAAGCTTTCTTT
>TRBV6-5|few|.|TRBJ2-7
CASSSFKGNEQYF
TGTGCCAGCAGTTCTTTCAAGGGAAACGAGCAGTACTTC
>TRBV5-5|.|TRBD1|TRBJ1-4
CASSWDRATNEKLFF
TGTGCCAGCAGCTGGGACAGGGCAACTAATGAAAAACTGTTTTTT
>TRBV6-5|few|TRBD1|TRBJ1-6
CASRSGQGNSPLHF
TGTGCCAGCAGGTCTGGACAGGGGAATTCACCCCTCCACTTT
>TRBV6-1|.|.|TRBJ1-6
CASSEQVSYNSPLHF
TGTGCCAGCAGTGAGCAGGTCTCCTATAATTCACCCCTCCACTTT
>TRBV11-2|few|TRBD1|TRBJ1-4
CASSPRRTGRYNEKLFF
TGTGCCAGCAGCCCGAGGAGGACAGGAAGATATAATGAAAAACTGTTTTTT
>TRBV7-2|medium-sized|.|TRBJ2-3
CASSLGISTDTQYF
TGTGCCAGCAGTCTAGGGATTAGCACAGATACGCAGTATTTT
>TRBV27|few|.|TRBJ2-2
CASRKQNTGELFF
TGTGCCAGCAGGAAACAAAACACCGGGGAGCTGTTTTTT
>TRBV6-5|medium-sized|.|TRBJ1-2
CASSYSLRSAYGYTF
TGTGCCAGCAGTTACTCACTCCGTTCCGCCTATGGCTACACCTTC
>TRBV6-5|few|TRBD1|TRBJ1-5
CASSSGQGPYSNQPQHF
TGTGCCAGCAGTTCGGGACAGGGTCCGTATAGCAATCAGCCCCAGCATTTT
>TRBV27|many|TRBD1|TRBJ1-4
CASRRTGGSEKLFF
TGTGCCAGCAGGCGGACAGGGGGGTCAGAAAAACTGTTTTTT
>TRBV10-3|medium-sized|.|TRBJ1-2
CAISETESNYGYTF
TGTGCCATCAGTGAGACAGAGTCTAACTATGGCTACACCTTC
>TRBV19|many|.|TRBJ1-1
CASSIARNTEAFF
TGTGCCAGTAGTATAGCCAGGAACACTGAAGCTTTCTTT
>TRBV30|many|.|TRBJ1-1
CAWTGGGRAFF
TGTGCCTGGACAGGCGGAGGGAGAGCTTTCTTT
>TRBV6-5|.|.|TRBJ1-5
CASSYDQSNQPQHF
TGTGCCAGCAGTTACGATCAGAGCAATCAGCCCCAGCATTTT
>TRBV5-6|.|TRBD1|TRBJ1-4
CASSLGQGNEKLFF
TGTGCCAGCAGCTTGGGACAGGGAAATGAAAAACTGTTTTTT